Below, 21 T cell receptor beta chains from the same sample are listed, as sequenced in a study of blood T cell repertoires in COVID-19 (dated by TCRdb to the early 2020s). Libraries were built with the immunoSEQ multiplex PCR assay. Not all clones reach the TCRdb copy of this immuneACCESS table, which keeps in-frame sequences only. Checked studies attribute under half of the gap to unresolved V genes and leave the rest unexplained. The sample includes roughly 420,000 clones, with 88% observed a single time. The top ten clonotypes cover over 0.9% of the sample. The specimen was PBMCs or T cells enriched from blood (not recorded which). The source is a woman in her twenties or thirties with acute COVID-19.

The chain is built from TRBV4-1 and TRBJ2-5, with a tentative D call TRBD2 (7 bases). CDR1 is MGHRA and CDR2 is YSYEKL in the germline V gene. The CDR3 sequence is 15 residues long. The V gene lost 5 bases and the J gene lost 1 base, with 14 bases spanning the gap. The CDR3 bases are TGCGCCAGCAGCGTGGGGGGGCGAGCCCAAGAGACCCAGTACTTC. It yields the protein CASSVGGRAQETQYF.

The genes are TRBV6-2 or TRBV6-3 and TRBJ2-1; the D gene is possibly TRBD2 (5 bases). This CDR3 spans 13 amino acids. CDR1 and CDR2 from the germline V gene are MNHEY and SVGEGT. V was cut by 2 bases and J by 6 bases, with 8 bases left in between. The CDR3 spells CASSYGRSNEQFF. The CDR3 DNA reads as TGTGCCAGCAGTTACGGGAGAAGCAATGAGCAGTTCTTC.

The V and J genes are TRBV2 and TRBJ1-2; D is possibly TRBD1 (6 bases). V was clipped by 2 bases and J by 9 bases, with 22 bases between them. CDR3 length equals 16 residues. Germline-derived CDR1 and CDR2 are SNHLY and FYNNEI. The CDR3 nucleotides are TGTGCCAGCAGTGAAAGGGGCGGAGCACTAACAGGGCGCTACACCTTC. Amino acids: CASSERGGALTGRYTF. Complete variable domain (other parts from reference TRBV2 and TRBJ1-2): EPEVTQTPSHQVTQMGQEVILRCVPISNHLYFYWYRQILGQKVEFLVSFYNNEISEKSEIFDDQFSVERPDGSNFTLKIRSTKLEDSAMYFCASSERGGALTGRYTFGSGTRLTVV.

This chain uses TRBV7-8 with TRBJ1-6, with 8 bases aligning to TRBD1. This CDR3 spans 16 amino acids. Germline CDR1 SGHVS, CDR2 FQNEAQ. The V segment lost 7 bases and the J segment 8 bases; nucleotides outside the gene matches: 13. The CDR3 reads CASNNDRGQGDSPLHF. The CDR3, as DNA: TGTGCCAGCAACAATGACAGGGGCCAAGGGGATTCACCCCTCCACTTT. Drawing the rest from reference TRBV7-8 and TRBJ1-6, the complete variable domain is GAGVSQSPRYKVAKRGQDVALRCDPISGHVSLFWYQQALGQGPEFLTYFQNEAQLDKSGLPSDRFFAERPEGSVSTLKIQRTQQEDSAVYLCASNNDRGQGDSPLHFGNGTRLTVT.

This chain links TRBV19 with TRBJ1-6; 10 bases align to TRBD1. This CDR3 has 14 amino acids. The V and J ends lost 4 bases and 9 bases, in that order; junction bases with no gene match: 3. The germline V gene encodes CDR1 LNHDA and CDR2 SQIVND (reference sequence). The CDR3 here is CASSKGTGVSPLHF. CDR3 sequence (DNA): TGTGCCAGTAGTAAGGGGACAGGGGTTTCACCCCTCCACTTT.

This chain joins TRBV5-6 and TRBJ2-5; 7 nucleotides agree with TRBD1. V was pared by 3 bases and J by 3 bases, with 8 bases of the junction left unmatched. The CDR3 contains 15 residues. Germline V gene lookup returns CDR1 SGHDT and CDR2 YYEEEE. The chain's CDR3 is CASSSRRDREETQYF. The CDR3 DNA sequence: TGTGCCAGCAGCTCCCGCCGGGACAGAGAAGAGACCCAGTACTTC.

This clone was recorded once. The rearrangement links TRBV6-5 to TRBJ1-4; 7 bases are a match to TRBD1. This CDR3 region has 16 residues. The J segment lost 6 bases and the V segment lost 4 bases, leaving 11 bases of the junction unmatched. Germline V CDR1 and CDR2: MNHEY, SVGAGI. CDR3 region: CASSSLPGQGDEKLFF. For the CDR3, the DNA is TGTGCCAGCAGTTCCCTCCCCGGGCAGGGGGATGAAAAACTGTTTTTT.

The chain carries TRBV18 and TRBJ1-5; 7 bases fit TRBD1. J lost 5 bases, V lost 6 bases, and 7 bases had no gene match. Germline CDR1 reads KGHSH; CDR2 reads LQKENI. The CDR3 is made up of 14 amino acids. This chain's CDR3 is CASSSDRLYQPQHF. In DNA form, the CDR3 reads TGTGCCAGCTCGTCGGACAGGCTCTATCAGCCCCAGCATTTT. The full variable domain, completed using reference TRBV18 and TRBJ1-5, is NAGVMQNPRHLVRRRGQEARLRCSPMKGHSHVYWYRQLPEEGLKFMVYLQKENIIDESGMPKERFSAEFPKEGPSILRIQQVVRGDSAAYFCASSSDRLYQPQHFGDGTRLSIL.

The chain employs TRBV4-3 and TRBJ2-5; 13 bases align to TRBD2. From germline, CDR1 is LGHNA and CDR2 YSLEER. The CDR3 consists of 18 residues. V dropped 1 base and J dropped 5; count of bases not matched to a gene: 10. For the CDR3, the DNA is TGCGCCAGCAGCCAAGGAATAACTAGCGGGGGGGTAGTGGAGACCCAGTACTTC. Protein product: CASSQGITSGGVVETQYF.

This chain connects TRBV4-1 to TRBJ2-7; 7 bases align to TRBD2. Germline-derived CDR1 and CDR2 are MGHRA and YSYEKL. This CDR3 region has 15 residues. V trimming: 0 bases; J trimming: 4 bases; junction bases outside the gene matches: 6. CDR3 loop: CASSQDAGEGYEQYF. In DNA, the CDR3 is TGCGCCAGCAGCCAAGATGCCGGGGAGGGGTACGAGCAGTACTTC.

The chain uses TRBV27 and TRBJ2-6, with D perhaps matching TRBD1 (5 bases). CDR1 is MNHEY, CDR2 SMNVEV, per germline (reference sequence). Deletions cut 2 bases from V and 2 bases from J, with 13 bases between. The CDR3 contains 17 residues. This CDR3 reads CASSLIPAGTGANVLTF. The CDR3 DNA sequence: TGTGCCAGCAGTTTAATTCCCGCAGGGACTGGGGCCAACGTCCTGACTTTC.

This clone was recorded once. The rearrangement joins TRBV19 to TRBJ1-5; D is uncertain. Trimming took 6 bases from V and 6 from J, leaving 15 bases between them. Germline values: CDR1 LNHDA, CDR2 SQIVND (reference sequence). The CDR3 runs to 14 residues. CDR3 residues: CASRSDAGSQPQHF. The CDR3 nucleotides are TGTGCCAGTAGATCGGACGCGGGGAGTCAGCCCCAGCATTTT.

This chain joins TRBV27 and TRBJ1-6; tentatively, D is TRBD1 (5 bases). The CDR3 extends over 15 amino acids. Germline-derived CDR1 and CDR2 are MNHEY and SMNVEV (reference sequence). The V end lost 5 bases, the J end lost 2 bases, and 10 bases lay between the germline ends. CDR3 nucleotides: TGTGCCAGCAGTCGACAGTACGCCTATAATTCACCCCTCCACTTT. As protein: CASSRQYAYNSPLHF.

The chain recombines TRBV5-4 with TRBJ2-1; 9 bases agree with TRBD2. V lost 0 bases, J lost 3 bases, and 4 bases stayed unmatched. Germline lookup yields CDR1 SGHNT and CDR2 YYREEE (reference sequence). The CDR3 covers 16 residues. The CDR3 here is CASSLGSGGFYNEQFF. DNA of the CDR3: TGTGCCAGCAGCTTGGGTAGCGGGGGTTTCTACAATGAGCAGTTCTTC.

V gene TRBV5-4 combines with J gene TRBJ1-4; maybe TRBD1 (5 bases). This CDR3 is 13 amino acids long. The germline V gene has CDR1 SGHNT and CDR2 YYREEE (reference sequence). V gave up 2 bases and J gave up 6 bases, with 8 bases separating them. The CDR3 sequence is CASSFRGDEKLFF. The DNA of the CDR3 is TGTGCCAGCAGCTTTAGGGGTGATGAAAAACTGTTTTTT.

This clone has only a few counts. The genes are TRBV30 and TRBJ1-6; D is ambiguous. The CDR3 consists of 14 residues. The V gene lost 1 base and the J gene lost 6 bases, with 10 bases spanning the gap. Germline V lookup: CDR1 GTSNPN, CDR2 SVGIG (reference sequence). CDR3 coding DNA: TGTGCCTGGAGTGCCGGGTCGGTTAATTCACCCCTCCACTTT. Protein: CAWSAGSVNSPLHF.

The genes are TRBV27 and TRBJ1-6; a possible D gene is TRBD1 (5 bases). This CDR3 is built from 16 residues. Germline CDR1 is MNHEY and CDR2 is SMNVEV (reference sequence). Trimming shortened V by 6 bases and J by 7 bases, and 19 bases separated the two germline ends. The CDR3 protein is CASSLGTGPLNSPLHF. DNA of the CDR3: TGTGCCAGCAGCTTGGGAACAGGCCCGCTGAATTCACCCCTCCACTTT.

The genes are TRBV29-1 and TRBJ1-4; 10 nucleotides match TRBD1. The V and J ends lost 5 bases and 6 bases, in that order; junction bases with no gene match: 9. CDR3 length: 15 residues. The V gene's germline CDR1 is SQVTM and CDR2 ANQGSEA. CDR3 bases: TGCAGCGTTAGCGGTGGACAGGGGGTATATGAAAAACTGTTTTTT. Protein: CSVSGGQGVYEKLFF.

With respect to this clone: The same CDR3 arises from other DNA sequences in this sample as well. This sequence joins TRBV5-1 and TRBJ2-7; 7 nucleotides align to TRBD2. CDR1 and CDR2 from the germline V gene are SGHRS and YFSETQ. Trimming took 0 bases from V and 6 from J; bases not matched to a gene: 3. This CDR3 spans 13 amino acids. CDR3 nucleotides: TGCGCCAGCAGCTTGGCGGGGGGAAGCGAGCAGTACTTC. Translated, it gives CASSLAGGSEQYF.

The chain is built from TRBV19 and TRBJ1-1; D may be TRBD1 (6 bases). V was clipped by 4 bases and J by 6 bases, with 12 bases between them. Germline lookup yields CDR1 LNHDA and CDR2 SQIVND (reference sequence). The CDR3 length is 13 residues. In DNA form, the CDR3 reads TGTGCCAGTAGTACGACAGGTTTAGCTGAAGCTTTCTTT. Encoded protein: CASSTTGLAEAFF.

The rearrangement links TRBV11-1 to TRBJ1-1; a weak D match, TRBD1 (5 bases). V was shortened by 1 base and J by 0 bases, with 9 bases between the two germline ends. CDR1 SGHAT and CDR2 FQDESV come from the germline V gene (reference sequence). The CDR3 extends over 15 amino acids. CDR3 protein: CASSLDRGMNTEAFF. CDR3 bases: TGTGCCAGCAGCTTAGATCGGGGGATGAACACTGAAGCTTTCTTT.